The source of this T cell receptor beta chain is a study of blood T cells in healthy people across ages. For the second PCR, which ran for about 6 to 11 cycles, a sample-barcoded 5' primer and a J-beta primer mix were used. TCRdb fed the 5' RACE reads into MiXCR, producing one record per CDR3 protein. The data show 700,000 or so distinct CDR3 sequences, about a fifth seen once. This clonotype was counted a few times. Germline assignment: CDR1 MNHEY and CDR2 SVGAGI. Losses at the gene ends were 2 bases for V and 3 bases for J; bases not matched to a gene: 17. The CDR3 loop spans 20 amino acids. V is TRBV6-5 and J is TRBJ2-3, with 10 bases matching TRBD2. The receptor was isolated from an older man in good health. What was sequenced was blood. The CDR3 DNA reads TGTGCCAGCAGTTACCCCATCAAGCGGGGGGGCCTAGGTGAAACAGATACGCAGTATTTT. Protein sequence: CASSYPIKRGGLGETDTQYF.